Listed below are T cell receptor beta chains from one sample, sequenced in a study of blood T cell repertoires in COVID-19. TCRdb's table, derived via immunoSEQ multiplex PCR, lists solely in-frame clones and lacks some. The sample has about 160,000 clones, roughly 91% seen once. The sequencing input was peripheral blood. These receptors came from a woman between 50 and 59 years old with acute or convalescent COVID-19. CDR3s include the opening cysteine and the closing phenylalanine or tryptophan. The order of the fields is clone size, D gene, V gene, J gene, CDR3 protein, CDR3 DNA. D genes are given only for firm matches. Size tells how often a clone was seen (once, few, many) or the class of an expanded clone, and some rows leave it out.

once	TRBD2	TRBV6-6	TRBJ2-1	CASSYWEGLYNEQFF	TGTGCCAGCAGTTATTGGGAGGGCCTTTACAATGAGCAGTTCTTC
-	TRBD1	TRBV2	TRBJ1-1	CASRFNRGRTTEAFF	TGTGCCAGCAGATTTAACAGGGGGCGCACCACTGAAGCTTTCTTT
once	-	TRBV3-1/TRBV3-2	TRBJ1-3	CASSSRRSQTNTIYF	TGTGCCAGCAGCAGCCGCCGAAGTCAAACAAACACCATATATTTT
-	-	TRBV7-8	TRBJ1-1	CASSLDQREAFF	TGTGCCAGCAGCTTAGATCAGCGTGAAGCTTTCTTT
once	-	TRBV15	TRBJ1-1	CATSPVLRRTNTEAFF	TGTGCCACCAGCCCGGTTCTCAGGCGAACGAACACTGAAGCTTTCTTT
once	-	TRBV5-1	TRBJ2-2	CASSEGVNTGELFF	TGCGCCAGCAGTGAGGGGGTGAACACCGGGGAGCTGTTTTTT
-	TRBD2	TRBV10-3	TRBJ2-1	CAISEGLAEQFF	TGTGCCATCAGCGAGGGACTAGCGGAGCAGTTCTTC
-	-	TRBV28	TRBJ1-2	CASITGTDGYTF	TGTGCCAGCATTACAGGGACGGATGGCTACACCTTC
-	TRBD2	TRBV10-2	TRBJ2-1	CASSSRLAGEYNEQFF	TGCGCCAGCAGTAGCAGACTAGCGGGAGAGTACAATGAGCAGTTCTTC
-	TRBD1	TRBV19	TRBJ1-5	CASSTLGQVLVYSNQPQHF	TGTGCCAGTAGTACCCTGGGACAGGTATTAGTCTATAGCAATCAGCCCCAGCATTTT
-	TRBD1	TRBV28	TRBJ1-4	CASSLTGGREKLFF	TGTGCCAGCAGTTTGACAGGGGGCAGAGAAAAACTGTTTTTT
-	TRBD2	TRBV6-5	TRBJ2-5	CASSSLGLAGRETQYF	TGTGCCAGCAGTTCCCTGGGACTAGCGGGGAGGGAGACCCAGTACTTC
-	TRBD1	TRBV7-9	TRBJ1-5	CASSGTGVNQPQHF	TGTGCCAGCAGTGGGACAGGGGTGAATCAGCCCCAGCATTTT